This T cell receptor (beta chain) comes out of a study of PD-1 blockade in classical Hodgkin lymphoma. Relapse was seen in all patients after autologous stem cell transplantation, and brentuximab vedotin exposure was variable. Profiling relied on immunoSEQ multiplex PCR, and the TCRdb table lists in-frame clones only, not all of them. The sample has over 35,000 clones, about 90% seen once; the top ten hold approximately 10%. About this clone itself: The antigen is not known.

Study observations and caveats: Whatever underlies the repertoire differences (possibly disease activity or prior therapy) remains undefined. Similar baseline diversity was found in complete responders and newly diagnosed patients. Relative to healthy donors, newly diagnosed patients reportedly had lower baseline TCR diversity, which was reported as lower still in relapsed/refractory patients.

V lost 5 bases, J lost 4 bases, and 7 bases lay in between. CDR1 and CDR2 from the germline V gene are MNHEY and SVGAGI. This CDR3 is 12 amino acids long. V usage is TRBV6-5 and J usage is TRBJ2-3; D uncertain. The receptor was derived from a human donor with classical Hodgkin lymphoma. This material consisted of peripheral blood mononuclear cells (PBMCs), taken at baseline. The CDR3 coding sequence is TGTGCCAGCAGTCGGGTTGCAGATACGCAGTATTTT. Amino acid sequence: CASSRVADTQYF.